This is a list of T cell receptor beta chains from one sample in a study of blood T cell repertoires in COVID-19. Assay used: immunoSEQ multiplex PCR; TCRdb lists only in-frame clones, some missing. The data contain 340,000 or so clones, roughly 84% of them singletons. What was sequenced was peripheral blood. Every receptor here comes from a man over 45 with active or convalescent COVID-19. Both conserved end residues are part of each CDR3. The order of the fields is V gene, D gene, J gene, clone size, CDR3 protein, CDR3 DNA. The D gene is left open where the match is weak. Clone size, where shown, is once, few, many, or a class for clones that have expanded.

v_call: TRBV4-2
d_call: .
j_call: TRBJ1-3
clone_size: many
cdr3_aa: CASSPGLRENTIYF
cdr3_nt: TGTGCCAGCAGCCCGGGACTCCGAGAAAACACCATATATTTT

v_call: TRBV6-5
d_call: TRBD1
j_call: TRBJ1-2
clone_size: .
cdr3_aa: CASSYSTGEINYGYTF
cdr3_nt: TGTGCCAGCAGTTACTCTACAGGGGAGATTAACTATGGCTACACCTTC

v_call: TRBV30
d_call: .
j_call: TRBJ2-1
clone_size: .
cdr3_aa: CAWSPQRAPLFDEQFF
cdr3_nt: TGTGCCTGGAGTCCCCAGCGGGCCCCTTTATTTGATGAGCAGTTCTTC

v_call: TRBV4-3
d_call: .
j_call: TRBJ1-2
clone_size: .
cdr3_aa: CASSQGRGENYGYTF
cdr3_nt: TGCGCCAGCAGCCAAGGGCGGGGCGAGAACTATGGCTACACCTTC

v_call: TRBV7-8
d_call: TRBD2
j_call: TRBJ2-7
clone_size: once
cdr3_aa: CASSPSGTYEQYF
cdr3_nt: TGTGCCAGCAGCCCCAGCGGGACTTACGAGCAGTACTTC

v_call: TRBV7-9
d_call: .
j_call: TRBJ1-6
clone_size: .
cdr3_aa: CASSLALGGDNSPLHF
cdr3_nt: TGTGCCAGCAGCTTAGCGCTGGGGGGAGATAATTCACCCCTCCACTTT

v_call: TRBV5-1
d_call: .
j_call: TRBJ2-7
clone_size: .
cdr3_aa: CASREGAREQYF
cdr3_nt: TGCGCCAGCAGGGAGGGGGCGCGCGAGCAGTACTTC

v_call: TRBV5-1
d_call: .
j_call: TRBJ1-5
clone_size: .
cdr3_aa: CASSLGAGANQPQHF
cdr3_nt: TGCGCCAGCAGCTTGGGGGCAGGGGCAAATCAGCCCCAGCATTTT

v_call: TRBV28
d_call: .
j_call: TRBJ1-1
clone_size: once
cdr3_aa: CASSHLQGAGGTEAFF
cdr3_nt: TGTGCCAGCAGCCACTTACAGGGAGCCGGCGGTACTGAAGCTTTCTTT

v_call: TRBV4-2
d_call: .
j_call: TRBJ2-4
clone_size: .
cdr3_aa: CASSQELEVRIQYF
cdr3_nt: TGTGCCAGCAGCCAAGAACTAGAGGTACGCATTCAGTACTTC

v_call: TRBV7-2
d_call: .
j_call: TRBJ2-1
clone_size: .
cdr3_aa: CASSLSGSSYNEQFF
cdr3_nt: TGTGCCAGCAGCTTATCGGGGAGCTCCTACAATGAGCAGTTCTTC

v_call: TRBV19
d_call: TRBD1
j_call: TRBJ1-2
clone_size: .
cdr3_aa: CASTDRGLGYGYTF
cdr3_nt: TGTGCCAGTACCGACAGGGGGCTAGGGTATGGCTACACCTTC

v_call: TRBV3-1/TRBV3-2
d_call: .
j_call: TRBJ2-3
clone_size: .
cdr3_aa: CASSQDSMRGDTQYF
cdr3_nt: TGTGCCAGCAGCCAAGATTCCATGCGCGGAGATACGCAGTATTTT

v_call: TRBV5-1
d_call: .
j_call: TRBJ1-1
clone_size: .
cdr3_aa: CASSLVQGRLVNTEAFF
cdr3_nt: TGCGCCAGCAGCTTGGTACAGGGAAGGTTGGTGAACACTGAAGCTTTCTTT

v_call: TRBV28
d_call: .
j_call: TRBJ1-2
clone_size: .
cdr3_aa: CASTLGRTYGYTF
cdr3_nt: TGTGCCAGCACCCTGGGCCGAACCTATGGCTACACCTTC

v_call: TRBV5-1
d_call: .
j_call: TRBJ2-3
clone_size: .
cdr3_aa: CASSLSDTDTQYF
cdr3_nt: TGCGCCAGCAGCTTGTCAGACACAGATACGCAGTATTTT

v_call: TRBV3-1/TRBV3-2
d_call: TRBD1
j_call: TRBJ2-6
clone_size: .
cdr3_aa: CASSQGQGGSGANVLTF
cdr3_nt: TGTGCCAGCAGCCAGGGACAGGGGGGCTCTGGGGCCAACGTCCTGACTTTC

v_call: TRBV15
d_call: .
j_call: TRBJ1-2
clone_size: .
cdr3_aa: CATGEGGYTF
cdr3_nt: TGTGCCACCGGGGAGGGGGGCTACACCTTC

v_call: TRBV28
d_call: TRBD1
j_call: TRBJ2-2
clone_size: .
cdr3_aa: CASSAILQGANTGELFF
cdr3_nt: TGTGCCAGCAGTGCGATCTTACAGGGGGCCAACACCGGGGAGCTGTTTTTT

v_call: TRBV11-2
d_call: .
j_call: TRBJ1-3
clone_size: .
cdr3_aa: CASSFGSGTSGNTIYF
cdr3_nt: TGTGCCAGCAGCTTCGGTAGCGGGACATCTGGAAACACCATATATTTT

v_call: TRBV23-1
d_call: .
j_call: TRBJ1-5
clone_size: .
cdr3_aa: CASSPGDSLISPQHF
cdr3_nt: TGCGCCAGCAGTCCCGGGGACTCGTTAATCAGCCCCCAGCATTTT

v_call: TRBV28
d_call: TRBD1
j_call: TRBJ1-5
clone_size: once
cdr3_aa: CASSLGQGYRQPQHF
cdr3_nt: TGTGCCAGCAGCTTAGGACAGGGGTATCGTCAGCCCCAGCATTTT

v_call: TRBV9
d_call: TRBD1
j_call: TRBJ1-1
clone_size: .
cdr3_aa: CASSNYKDRDTEAFF
cdr3_nt: TGTGCCAGCAGCAATTATAAAGACAGGGACACTGAAGCTTTCTTT

v_call: TRBV30
d_call: TRBD1
j_call: TRBJ1-5
clone_size: .
cdr3_aa: CAWSLQGEQPQHF
cdr3_nt: TGTGCCTGGAGTTTACAGGGGGAGCAGCCCCAGCATTTT

v_call: TRBV2
d_call: TRBD2
j_call: TRBJ2-7
clone_size: .
cdr3_aa: CASSEGTSGGPPYEQYF
cdr3_nt: TGTGCCAGCAGTGAAGGGACTAGCGGGGGGCCACCCTACGAGCAGTACTTC

v_call: TRBV9
d_call: .
j_call: TRBJ1-3
clone_size: .
cdr3_aa: CASSLTAGSGNTIYF
cdr3_nt: TGTGCCAGCAGCCTGACGGCAGGCTCTGGAAACACCATATATTTT

v_call: TRBV2
d_call: .
j_call: TRBJ2-1
clone_size: .
cdr3_aa: CASSEMGGPLSYNEQFF
cdr3_nt: TGTGCCAGCAGTGAAATGGGGGGTCCCCTCTCCTACAATGAGCAGTTCTTC

v_call: TRBV4-2
d_call: .
j_call: TRBJ2-7
clone_size: .
cdr3_aa: CASSQSLASDSYEQYF
cdr3_nt: TGTGCCAGCAGCCAGAGTCTAGCGAGTGACTCCTACGAGCAGTACTTC

v_call: TRBV3-1/TRBV3-2
d_call: TRBD1
j_call: TRBJ2-5
clone_size: .
cdr3_aa: CASSPPGQVGETQYF
cdr3_nt: TGTGCCAGCAGTCCTCCGGGACAGGTGGGGGAGACCCAGTACTTC

v_call: TRBV7-9
d_call: .
j_call: TRBJ2-2
clone_size: .
cdr3_aa: CASSLVVGAPGELFF
cdr3_nt: TGTGCCAGCAGCTTAGTGGTGGGGGCCCCCGGGGAGCTGTTTTTT

v_call: TRBV29-1
d_call: TRBD1
j_call: TRBJ1-2
clone_size: once
cdr3_aa: CSVGVGTGDDGYTF
cdr3_nt: TGCAGCGTTGGGGTCGGGACAGGGGACGATGGCTACACCTTC

v_call: TRBV4-2
d_call: TRBD2
j_call: TRBJ2-5
clone_size: .
cdr3_aa: CASSRLAGPQETQYF
cdr3_nt: TGTGCCAGCAGCCGATTAGCGGGGCCGCAAGAGACCCAGTACTTC

v_call: TRBV19
d_call: .
j_call: TRBJ1-5
clone_size: .
cdr3_aa: CASSIDSGGISNQPQHF
cdr3_nt: TGTGCCAGTAGTATAGATTCCGGGGGGATAAGCAATCAGCCCCAGCATTTT

v_call: TRBV5-6
d_call: .
j_call: TRBJ1-1
clone_size: .
cdr3_aa: CASTPRVFGTEAFF
cdr3_nt: TGTGCCAGCACCCCCAGGGTATTTGGCACTGAAGCTTTCTTT

v_call: TRBV10-3
d_call: .
j_call: TRBJ1-5
clone_size: .
cdr3_aa: CAISRDNINQPQHF
cdr3_nt: TGTGCCATCAGCCGGGACAACATAAATCAGCCCCAGCATTTT

v_call: TRBV30
d_call: .
j_call: TRBJ1-1
clone_size: few
cdr3_aa: CAWNRYRDKNTEAFF
cdr3_nt: TGTGCCTGGAACCGATACCGGGACAAGAACACTGAAGCTTTCTTT

v_call: TRBV28
d_call: .
j_call: TRBJ1-6
clone_size: .
cdr3_aa: CASSFRGGTLNSPLHF
cdr3_nt: TGTGCCAGCAGTTTTAGAGGGGGTACCTTGAATTCACCCCTCCACTTT

v_call: TRBV9
d_call: TRBD2
j_call: TRBJ2-7
clone_size: .
cdr3_aa: CASSVGSGRYYEQYF
cdr3_nt: TGTGCCAGCAGCGTAGGGAGCGGGAGGTACTACGAGCAGTACTTC

v_call: TRBV7-9
d_call: .
j_call: TRBJ1-5
clone_size: .
cdr3_aa: CASRLSGYSNQPQHF
cdr3_nt: TGTGCCAGCAGACTGTCAGGGTATAGCAATCAGCCCCAGCATTTT

v_call: TRBV7-2
d_call: .
j_call: TRBJ2-1
clone_size: .
cdr3_aa: CASSLAVAVYNEQFF
cdr3_nt: TGTGCCAGCAGCTTAGCGGTAGCGGTCTACAATGAGCAGTTCTTC

v_call: TRBV5-1
d_call: TRBD2
j_call: TRBJ2-5
clone_size: .
cdr3_aa: CASSLRLAVQETQYF
cdr3_nt: TGCGCCAGCAGCTTGAGACTAGCGGTACAAGAGACCCAGTACTTC

v_call: TRBV10-3
d_call: TRBD1
j_call: TRBJ1-2
clone_size: .
cdr3_aa: CAISDPGQGVSYYGYTF
cdr3_nt: TGTGCCATCAGTGATCCAGGACAGGGGGTATCATACTATGGCTACACCTTC

v_call: TRBV10-3
d_call: .
j_call: TRBJ1-5
clone_size: .
cdr3_aa: CAISPEGFNQPQHF
cdr3_nt: TGTGCCATCAGTCCGGAGGGTTTTAATCAGCCCCAGCATTTT

v_call: TRBV2
d_call: TRBD1
j_call: TRBJ2-7
clone_size: once
cdr3_aa: CASTRDRGSYEQYF
cdr3_nt: TGTGCCAGCACTAGGGACAGGGGCTCCTACGAGCAGTACTTC

v_call: TRBV30
d_call: .
j_call: TRBJ2-5
clone_size: .
cdr3_aa: CAWGTFQETQYF
cdr3_nt: TGTGCCTGGGGGACTTTCCAAGAGACCCAGTACTTC

v_call: TRBV3-1/TRBV3-2
d_call: TRBD1
j_call: TRBJ1-5
clone_size: .
cdr3_aa: CASSLGQINQPQHF
cdr3_nt: TGTGCCAGCAGCCTGGGACAGATTAATCAGCCCCAGCATTTT

v_call: TRBV19
d_call: .
j_call: TRBJ2-7
clone_size: .
cdr3_aa: CASSMGWRERYEQYF
cdr3_nt: TGTGCCAGTAGTATGGGCTGGAGGGAACGCTACGAGCAGTACTTC

v_call: TRBV7-8
d_call: .
j_call: TRBJ1-2
clone_size: .
cdr3_aa: CASSLAGGQDTF
cdr3_nt: TGTGCCAGCAGCTTAGCGGGGGGGCAGGACACCTTC

v_call: TRBV28
d_call: TRBD1
j_call: TRBJ2-1
clone_size: .
cdr3_aa: CASTSGGGYNEQFF
cdr3_nt: TGTGCCAGTACCTCAGGGGGTGGGTACAATGAGCAGTTCTTC

v_call: TRBV7-9
d_call: .
j_call: TRBJ2-5
clone_size: .
cdr3_aa: CASSLSGSETQYF
cdr3_nt: TGTGCCAGCAGCTTATCGGGTTCGGAGACCCAGTACTTC

v_call: TRBV2
d_call: .
j_call: TRBJ1-2
clone_size: .
cdr3_aa: CASIKSAKHNYGYTF
cdr3_nt: TGTGCCAGCATAAAGTCCGCTAAGCATAACTATGGCTACACCTTC

v_call: TRBV11-2
d_call: .
j_call: TRBJ2-1
clone_size: .
cdr3_aa: CASSTDGYNEQFF
cdr3_nt: TGTGCCAGCAGCACAGACGGATACAATGAGCAGTTCTTC

v_call: TRBV5-1
d_call: .
j_call: TRBJ2-5
clone_size: .
cdr3_aa: CASSLGGLQETQYF
cdr3_nt: TGCGCCAGCAGCTTGGGCGGGCTCCAAGAGACCCAGTACTTC

v_call: TRBV9
d_call: TRBD1
j_call: TRBJ2-7
clone_size: .
cdr3_aa: CASSRQGTYEQYF
cdr3_nt: TGTGCCAGCAGCCGACAGGGGACCTACGAGCAGTACTTC